These 6 T cell receptor beta chains were sequenced from one sample in a study of Tregs in tolerant kidney transplant recipients (dated by TCRdb to about 2019). Their specific antigens are unknown. Library creation used the immunoSEQ multiplex PCR assay. TCRdb holds this immuneACCESS table with in-frame rearrangements only. Some clones are missing; in checked studies, unresolved V genes explain under half, and the rest has no known cause. The sample records 15,000 to 20,000 clones, just over 65% of which are singletons. The ten largest clones take up nearly 3.5% of the sample. Sequencing was carried out using Tregs from blood cultured with allogeneic cells. The receptors here all came from a human donor in good health.

This clone is classed as medium-sized (0.01 to 0.1%). The chain recombines TRBV7-2 with TRBJ2-7; 7 nucleotides match TRBD2. V shed 7 bases, J shed 2 bases, and the junction held 8 bases outside the gene matches. The CDR3 is made up of 14 amino acids. Germline-derived CDR1 and CDR2 are SGHTA and FQGNSA. CDR3 in DNA: TGTGCCAGCACTATTACAAGCGGGACCTACGAGCAGTACTTC. It translates to CASTITSGTYEQYF.

The chain links TRBV9 to TRBJ2-7, with TRBD1 identical over 12 bases. The V and J ends lost 3 bases and 3 bases, in that order; junction bases with no gene match: 4. The CDR3 has 15 amino acids. Germline CDR1 and CDR2: SGDLS and YYNGEE. The CDR3 DNA is TGTGCCAGCAGCGAGGGACAGGGGGCTTACTACGAGCAGTACTTC. This sequence encodes CASSEGQGAYYEQYF.

This clone was picked up a small number of times. The CDR3 region is CATAPEYEQFF. CDR3 DNA: TGTGCCACCGCCCCCGAGTATGAGCAGTTCTTC. The rearrangement joins TRBV7-9 to TRBJ2-1; D remains ambiguous. The CDR3 consists of 11 residues. Germline assignment: CDR1 SEHNR and CDR2 FQNEAQ (reference sequence). V gave up 10 bases and J gave up 8 bases, with 12 bases separating them. Full variable domain (missing parts from reference TRBV7-9 and TRBJ2-1): DTGVSQNPRHKITKRGQNVTFRCDPISEHNRLYWYRQTLGQGPEFLTYFQNEAQLEKSRLLSDRFSAERPKGSFSTLEIQRTEQGDSAMYLCATAPEYEQFFGPGTRLTVL.

The genes are TRBV6-6 and TRBJ2-7; possibly TRBD1 or TRBD2 for D (5 bases each). Per the germline V gene, CDR1 is MNHNY and CDR2 is SVGAGI (reference sequence). Trimming stripped 0 bases from V and 2 bases from J, with 11 bases between. The CDR3 is 15 residues long. CDR3 nucleotide sequence: TGTGCCAGCAGTTACTCCGGGACCGCACCCTACGAGCAGTACTTC. It encodes CASSYSGTAPYEQYF.

This clone was counted a single time. The chain couples TRBV6-1 to TRBJ1-3, with a tentative D call TRBD1 (5 bases). There are 18 residues in the CDR3. Germline values: CDR1 MNHNS, CDR2 SASEGT. Trimming left V 2 bases short and J 0 bases short, with 17 bases between. The CDR3 is CASSERRGPTGSGNTIYF. CDR3 bases: TGTGCCAGCAGTGAAAGACGGGGACCAACGGGCTCTGGAAACACCATATATTTT.

The table lists this clone with a few counts. The chain has TRBV11-2 and TRBJ1-6; D is uncertain. Trimming removed 2 bases at V and 10 bases at J, with 9 bases between. The germline gives CDR1 SGHAT, CDR2 FQNNGV. The CDR3 runs 13 residues. CDR3 amino acids: CASSLKVESPLHF. The DNA for the CDR3 is TGTGCCAGCAGCTTAAAGGTTGAATCACCCCTCCACTTT.